This TCR beta chain was found in a study of brain T cells in children with intractable seizures. Notes on the study in general: Only CDR3 sequence similarity suggested viral specificity, without known HCMV serostatus. Pre-surgery blood may have been undersampled, hiding some clones.

On this clone: Its target is unknown.

Only cases whose brain tissue showed the highest T cell transcript signatures were sequenced. Pre-surgery treatment included at least one anti-epileptic drug. V shed 6 bases, J shed 5 bases, and the junction held 5 bases outside the gene matches. CDR3 size: 14 residues. The germline CDR1 and CDR2 sequences are MDHEN and SYDVKM. Profiling relied on immunoSEQ multiplex PCR, and the TCRdb table lists in-frame clones only, not all of them. This sample yields 100,000 to 120,000 clones, of which 90% to 95% are seen a single time; 3.8% belongs to the top ten. The sequence came from a boy younger than two with hemimegalencephaly and intractable seizures. The chain recombines TRBV28 with TRBJ2-4, with TRBD2 matching over 9 bases. The sequenced sample was peripheral blood, obtained at surgery. The CDR3 protein is CASRRGRAENIQYF. The DNA for the CDR3 is TGTGCCAGCAGGCGCGGGAGGGCCGAAAACATTCAGTACTTC.